These 25 T cell receptor beta chains came from one sample sequenced in a study of cytomegalovirus exposure and HLA in healthy donors. The PCR made use of 60 Vbeta and 13 Jbeta primers. This table comes from immunoSEQ multiplex PCR, and its TCRdb copy is limited to in-frame clones, with some not included. This sample carries 150,000 to 170,000 clones, more than 75% of them seen once, and the ten largest clones take about 13%. Sequencing was carried out using PBMCs. The receptors originated from a man aged 25-40 years in good health and CMV-seropositive.

Only a few counts were recorded for this clone. V is TRBV5-6 and J is TRBJ2-2, with 9 bases that match TRBD2. CDR3 length: 15 residues. Germline V lookup: CDR1 SGHDT, CDR2 YYEEEE. The ends lost 1 base at V and 4 bases at J; junction bases unmatched: 2. The CDR3 spells CASSLLAGRTGELFF. For the CDR3, the DNA is TGTGCCAGCAGCTTGCTAGCGGGACGCACCGGGGAGCTGTTTTTT.

The chain uses TRBV19 and TRBJ1-2; weak D call: TRBD1 (5 bases). The CDR3 is 15 residues long. V dropped 3 bases and J dropped 4 bases, with 15 bases sitting between them. Germline CDR1 and CDR2: LNHDA and SQIVND (reference sequence). For the CDR3, the DNA is TGTGCCAGTAGTATCGCGGGGACTAGCGGCTATGGCTACACCTTC. Translation gives CASSIAGTSGYGYTF.

CDR3 residues: CASSPLSGERYNEQFF. The CDR3 coding sequence is TGTGCCAGCAGCCCGCTGTCGGGGGAGCGCTACAATGAGCAGTTCTTC. This sequence joins TRBV7-9 and TRBJ2-1; D may be TRBD2 (6 bases). CDR3 length: 16 amino acids. Trimming took off 5 bases at V and 3 bases at J, with 17 bases between the two ends. Per germline, CDR1 SEHNR and CDR2 FQNEAQ (reference sequence).

This rearrangement joins TRBV7-2 to TRBJ2-6, with TRBD2 as a possible D gene (5 bases). The CDR3 length is 15 residues. V lost 4 bases to trimming and J lost 0 bases, with 7 bases between them. Germline V gene lookup returns CDR1 SGHTA and CDR2 FQGNSA. The CDR3, as DNA: TGTGCCAGCAGCTATGGGAGCTCTGGGGCCAACGTCCTGACTTTC. Its protein is CASSYGSSGANVLTF.

This clone was recorded only once. V usage is TRBV6-6 and J usage is TRBJ1-5; TRBD1 might be the D (6 bases). The CDR3 has 16 amino acids. Trimming shortened V by 5 bases and J by 5 bases, and 19 bases separated the two germline ends. The germline V gene encodes CDR1 MNHNY and CDR2 SVGAGI (reference sequence). Here the CDR3 DNA reads TGTGCCAGCAGTCGCCAACAGGGAGTGAAGGATCAGCCCCAGCATTTT. The encoded protein is CASSRQQGVKDQPQHF.

This clone has just a few counts. The chain has TRBV6-6 and TRBJ2-7; D call uncertain. This CDR3 has 12 amino acids. From germline, CDR1 is MNHNY and CDR2 SVGAGI (reference sequence). Trimming took 5 bases from V and 3 from J, leaving 8 bases between them. DNA of the CDR3: TGTGCCAGCAGTCCCGACATCTACGAGCAGTACTTC. Protein product: CASSPDIYEQYF.

V gene TRBV18 combines with J gene TRBJ2-5, with TRBD1 matching 11 bases. Germline V gene data show CDR1 as KGHSH and CDR2 as LQKENI. V was pared by 6 bases and J by 4 bases, with 7 bases of the junction left unmatched. This CDR3 has 15 amino acids. CDR3 amino acids: CASSPDRGLRETQYF. The CDR3 DNA reads TGTGCCAGCTCCCCGGACAGGGGGCTTCGAGAGACCCAGTACTTC.

The chain joins TRBV4-1 to TRBJ1-2; 9 bases are shared with TRBD1. This CDR3 spans 14 amino acids. The V gene's germline CDR1 is MGHRA and CDR2 YSYEKL. V was pared by 0 bases and J by 5 bases, with 1 base of the junction left unmatched. This chain's CDR3 is CASSQEGTGYGYTF. In nucleotides, the CDR3 is TGCGCCAGCAGCCAAGAGGGGACAGGGTATGGCTACACCTTC.

This sequence joins TRBV18 and TRBJ2-7; no firm D call. The CDR3 has 15 amino acids. CDR1 and CDR2 (germline): KGHSH, LQKENI. The germline V and J ends were trimmed by 3 bases and 2 bases, with 14 bases remaining between them. For the CDR3, the DNA is TGTGCCAGCTCACCTGGGCCTGCAGGTACCTACGAGCAGTACTTC. Translation gives CASSPGPAGTYEQYF.

The chain recombines TRBV28 with TRBJ1-2; D is unresolved. Germline V lookup: CDR1 MDHEN, CDR2 SYDVKM. Trimming shortened V by 2 bases and J by 1 base, and 5 bases separated the two germline ends. The CDR3 is 13 residues long. The CDR3 nucleotides read TGTGCCAGCAGTTTACCAAATAACTATGGCTACACCTTC. Translation gives CASSLPNNYGYTF.

The chain links TRBV7-2 to TRBJ2-2; 13 nucleotides agree with TRBD2. J gave up 7 bases and V 5 bases, and 13 bases lay outside the gene matches. There are 18 residues in the CDR3. Germline loops: CDR1 SGHTA, CDR2 FQGNSA. CDR3 loop: CASSPTGTSGNSGGELFF. Here the CDR3 DNA reads TGTGCCAGCAGCCCCACCGGGACTAGCGGGAACTCGGGCGGGGAGCTGTTTTTT.

The chain uses TRBV5-5 and TRBJ2-1, with D possibly matching TRBD1 (6 bases). V lost 4 bases to trimming and J lost 6 bases, with 14 bases between them. Germline CDR1 and CDR2: SGHKS and YYEKEE (reference sequence). This CDR3 region has 14 residues. The CDR3 loop is CASSPATGRNEQFF. The DNA for the CDR3 is TGTGCCAGCAGCCCGGCCACAGGGCGCAATGAGCAGTTCTTC.

This chain links TRBV28 with TRBJ2-3, with TRBD1 matching 10 bases. From germline, CDR1 is MDHEN and CDR2 SYDVKM. The trim removed 7 bases at V and 6 bases at J, leaving 7 bases unmatched. There are 14 residues in the CDR3. CDR3 sequence (DNA): TGTGCCAGCAAGACAGGGGGCATTCGTGATACGCAGTATTTT. This translates into CASKTGGIRDTQYF.

V usage is TRBV7-2 and J usage is TRBJ2-2; 8 nucleotides align to TRBD2. V lost 5 bases to trimming and J lost 3 bases; unmatched junction nucleotides: 8. Per the germline V gene, CDR1 is SGHTA and CDR2 is FQGNSA. This CDR3 is 16 amino acids long. CDR3 region: CASSPRRGGYTGELFF. In DNA, the CDR3 is TGTGCCAGCAGCCCCCGACGGGGGGGGTACACCGGGGAGCTGTTTTTT.

In this sample, this clone turned up a few times. The chain uses TRBV19 and TRBJ2-2; 7 bases align to TRBD2. This CDR3 is built from 16 residues. V gave up 5 bases and J gave up 1 base; unmatched junction bases: 7. The V gene's germline CDR1 is LNHDA and CDR2 SQIVND (reference sequence). CDR3 in amino acids: CASSPFSGVNTGELFF. DNA for the CDR3: TGTGCCAGTAGTCCCTTCAGCGGGGTGAACACCGGGGAGCTGTTTTTT. Full variable domain (outside the CDR3, taken from reference TRBV19 and TRBJ2-2): DGGITQSPKYLFRKEGQNVTLSCEQNLNHDAMYWYRQDPGQGLRLIYYSQIVNDFQKGDIAEGYSVSREKKESFPLTVTSAQKNPTAFYLCASSPFSGVNTGELFFGEGSRLTVL.

The rearrangement links TRBV4-2 to TRBJ2-2; 8 nucleotides agree with TRBD2. This CDR3 has 17 amino acids. The V and J ends lost 4 bases and 0 bases, in that order; junction bases with no gene match: 7. Germline V gene lookup returns CDR1 LGHNA and CDR2 YNFKEQ. CDR3 nucleotides: TGTGCCAGCAGCCCGACTAGCGTGAGAGCGAACACCGGGGAGCTGTTTTTT. It is translated as CASSPTSVRANTGELFF.

The rearrangement uses TRBV7-2 and TRBJ1-5; D is unresolved. The CDR3 has 15 amino acids. V shed 1 base and J shed 2 bases, with 9 bases lying between them. Germline assignment: CDR1 SGHTA and CDR2 FQGNSA. This CDR3 is CASSLGTQGNQPQHF. The CDR3 DNA sequence: TGTGCCAGCAGCTTAGGAACGCAGGGCAATCAGCCCCAGCATTTT.

The sample holds a few counts of this clone. This rearrangement joins TRBV6-6 to TRBJ1-1; no firm D call. The CDR3 loop spans 13 amino acids. V was cut by 0 bases and J by 5 bases, with 7 bases left in between. The V gene's germline CDR1 is MNHNY and CDR2 SVGAGI (reference sequence). CDR3 bases: TGTGCCAGCAGTTACTCGCCGCGGACTGAAGCTTTCTTT. Its protein product is CASSYSPRTEAFF.

The chain couples TRBV7-3 to TRBJ2-7; no firm D call. This CDR3 is built from 13 residues. Per germline, CDR1 SGHTA and CDR2 FQGTGA. Between the trimmed V and J ends, which lost 5 bases and 5 bases, there was a span of 13 bases. The CDR3 sequence: CASSPGSLDEQYF. CDR3 DNA: TGTGCCAGCAGCCCAGGTTCTCTCGACGAGCAGTACTTC.

V is TRBV19 and J is TRBJ2-2; D is ambiguous. Trimming removed 10 bases from V and 6 bases from J, with 12 bases in between. The V gene's germline CDR1 is LNHDA and CDR2 SQIVND (reference sequence). The CDR3 spans 12 residues. The CDR3 reads CAILTQAGELFF. The CDR3 coding sequence is TGTGCCATCCTAACCCAGGCCGGGGAGCTGTTTTTT.

The chain employs TRBV5-4 and TRBJ1-2, with 10 bases identical to TRBD1. This CDR3 region has 15 residues. The V gene's germline CDR1 is SGHNT and CDR2 YYREEE (reference sequence). The V and J ends lost 3 bases and 6 bases, in that order; junction bases with no gene match: 8. In DNA form, the CDR3 reads TGTGCCAGCAGCTCGGGACAGGGGCGAATTGATGGCTACACCTTC. Protein: CASSSGQGRIDGYTF.

The chain is built from TRBV10-3 and TRBJ2-3; D gene ambiguous. The CDR3 runs to 16 residues. Looked up from germline, CDR1 is ENHRY and CDR2 is SYGVKD. Trimming took 4 bases from V and 2 from J, leaving 16 bases between them. CDR3 coding DNA: TGTGCCATCAGTGTTAATCGCGGAGTAGTCACAGATACGCAGTATTTT. This sequence encodes CAISVNRGVVTDTQYF.

J is TRBJ1-1 and V is TRBV7-2, with 11 bases fitting TRBD1. The trim removed 4 bases at V and 3 bases at J, leaving 10 bases unmatched. CDR3 size: 17 residues. Germline loops: CDR1 SGHTA, CDR2 FQGNSA. The CDR3 coding sequence is TGTGCCAGCAGCTCCGGAAAGGACAGGGGGCGCGACACTGAAGCTTTCTTT. Its protein product is CASSSGKDRGRDTEAFF.

The CDR3 DNA follows: TGCGCCAGCAGGGGCGGGGCAGGGAATACCTATGGCTACACCTTC. Amino acid sequence: CASRGGAGNTYGYTF. V is TRBV5-1 and J is TRBJ1-2, with D perhaps TRBD1 (5 bases). Germline CDR1 reads SGHRS; CDR2 reads YFSETQ. The length of the CDR3 is 15 residues. V was pared by 5 bases and J by 4 bases, with 18 bases between. Full variable domain (outside the CDR3, taken from reference TRBV5-1 and TRBJ1-2): KAGVTQTPRYLIKTRGQQVTLSCSPISGHRSVSWYQQTPGQGLQFLFEYFSETQRNKGNFPGRFSGRQFSNSRSEMNVSTLELGDSALYLCASRGGAGNTYGYTFGSGTRLTVV.

The sample holds a few counts of this clone. The J gene is TRBJ1-3, the V gene TRBV28; tentatively, D is TRBD1 (5 bases). The CDR3 has 15 amino acids. The V gene lost 4 bases and the J gene lost 4 bases, with 14 bases spanning the gap. In germline, CDR1 is MDHEN, CDR2 SYDVKM. The chain's CDR3 is CASSSAGTGGNTIYF. The DNA for the CDR3 is TGTGCCAGCAGTTCCGCCGGGACTGGCGGAAACACCATATATTTT. The complete variable domain, with remaining parts taken from reference TRBV28 and TRBJ1-3, reads DVKVTQSSRYLVKRTGEKVFLECVQDMDHENMFWYRQDPGLGLRLIYFSYDVKMKEKGDIPEGYSVSREKKERFSLILESASTNQTSMYLCASSSAGTGGNTIYFGEGSWLTVV.